Each of the 28 T cell receptor beta chains below was sequenced from the same sample in a study of blood T cell repertoires in COVID-19. Here immunoSEQ multiplex PCR was the method, and the copy in TCRdb shows in-frame clones only, minus some. The repertoire includes 250,000 or so clones, about 80% of them detected once, and under 2% sits in the top ten. Material for sequencing was PBMCs or T cells enriched from blood (not recorded which). These receptors were collected from a man in his sixties who had recovered from COVID-19.

This chain uses TRBV2 with TRBJ1-3; unclear D gene. The germline CDR1 and CDR2 sequences are SNHLY and FYNNEI. The CDR3 contains 14 residues. V was shortened by 6 bases and J by 0 bases, with 9 bases between the two germline ends. The CDR3 nucleotides are TGTGCCAGCAGCGCTCAGGTCTCTGGAAACACCATATATTTT. Protein sequence: CASSAQVSGNTIYF.

This clone was seen only once. CDR3 sequence: CASSPMAGVVENEQFF. Written as DNA, the CDR3 is TGTGCCAGCTCACCAATGGCAGGGGTAGTCGAGAATGAGCAGTTCTTC. The V gene is TRBV18, the J gene TRBJ2-1, with D possibly being TRBD1 (6 bases). The CDR3 loop spans 16 amino acids. Germline V gene sequence: CDR1 KGHSH, CDR2 LQKENI. The germline V and J ends were trimmed by 2 bases and 7 bases, with 18 bases remaining between them.

V is TRBV7-6 and J is TRBJ1-5; D remains unclear. Germline CDR1 and CDR2: SGHVS and FNYEAQ. The CDR3 runs to 14 residues. Trimming shortened V by 1 base and J by 7 bases, and 11 bases separated the two germline ends. CDR3 residues: CASSLGEGEQPQHF. For the CDR3, the DNA is TGTGCCAGCAGCTTAGGGGAGGGCGAACAGCCCCAGCATTTT.

J is TRBJ2-7 and V is TRBV2, with TRBD2 matching over 7 bases. The V gene end was trimmed by 3 bases and the J gene end by 1 base; junction bases not matched to a gene: 9. The CDR3 is made up of 16 amino acids. Germline V gene data show CDR1 as SNHLY and CDR2 as FYNNEI. The CDR3 DNA reads TGTGCCAGCAGTGAGGAGCGCAGCGGGGTATCCTACGAGCAGTACTTC. It translates to CASSEERSGVSYEQYF. Together with reference TRBV2 and TRBJ2-7, the CDR3 gives the full variable domain: EPEVTQTPSHQVTQMGQEVILRCVPISNHLYFYWYRQILGQKVEFLVSFYNNEISEKSEIFDDQFSVERPDGSNFTLKIRSTKLEDSAMYFCASSEERSGVSYEQYFGPGTRLTVT.

This clone was counted a few times. The gene calls are TRBV7-8 and TRBJ2-7; TRBD2 agrees at 7 bases. Germline V gene data show CDR1 as SGHVS and CDR2 as FQNEAQ. This CDR3 has 15 amino acids. V trimming: 0 bases; J trimming: 1 base; junction bases outside the gene matches: 3. The CDR3 DNA reads as TGTGCCAGCAGCTTAGCTGGGGGGGGATCCTACGAGCAGTACTTC. Amino acids: CASSLAGGGSYEQYF.

This clone was detected a few times. This chain links TRBV25-1 with TRBJ1-5; no clear D gene. CDR3 length equals 12 residues. CDR1 and CDR2 (germline): MGHDK, SYGVNS. V was pared by 3 bases and J by 9 bases, with 9 bases between. The CDR3 bases are TGTGCCAGCAGTGACGGGGTGGGGCCCCAGCATTTT. Protein sequence: CASSDGVGPQHF.

J is TRBJ2-1 and V is TRBV7-3, with unresolved D. The V end was cut by 5 bases, the J end by 7 bases, with 9 bases between. The CDR3 sequence is 12 residues long. Germline CDR1 SGHTA, CDR2 FQGTGA. CDR3 protein: CASSLNNNEQFF. For the CDR3, the DNA is TGTGCCAGCAGCCTCAACAATAATGAGCAGTTCTTC.

The rearrangement links TRBV6-5 to TRBJ1-6; 9 bases are a match to TRBD1. The germline CDR1 and CDR2 sequences are MNHEY and SVGAGI. The V and J ends lost 6 bases and 10 bases, in that order; junction bases with no gene match: 10. CDR3 size: 15 residues. As DNA, the CDR3 is TGTGCCAGCAGAGACCCGACAGGGGGTTGGTCACCCCTCCACTTT. It encodes CASRDPTGGWSPLHF.

This chain links TRBV19 with TRBJ2-7; 8 bases align to TRBD1. This CDR3 contains 14 residues. V lost 5 bases to trimming and J lost 6 bases; unmatched junction nucleotides: 9. CDR1 LNHDA and CDR2 SQIVND come from the germline V gene (reference sequence). CDR3 sequence (DNA): TGTGCCAGTAGTCCTCGGACAGGGCCCTTCGAGCAGTACTTC. This translates into CASSPRTGPFEQYF.

The rearrangement links TRBV10-3 to TRBJ1-2; tentative D call: TRBD1 (6 bases). CDR1 is ENHRY, CDR2 SYGVKD, per germline. V was cut by 3 bases and J by 7 bases, with 12 bases left in between. The CDR3 loop spans 13 amino acids. The CDR3 loop reads CAISEGRGGGYTF. CDR3 DNA: TGTGCCATCAGTGAAGGCAGGGGTGGTGGCTACACCTTC.

The chain's CDR3 is CASSPRLAGNSGEQYF. DNA of the CDR3: TGTGCCAGCAGCCCAAGACTAGCGGGGAATTCGGGAGAGCAGTACTTC. The chain couples TRBV3-1 (or the pseudogene TRBV3-2) to TRBJ2-7, with 11 bases lining up with TRBD2. Per germline, CDR1 LGHDT and CDR2 YNNKEL (reference sequence). The CDR3 has 16 residues. Trimming took 4 bases from V and 7 from J; bases not matched to a gene: 12.

The V and J genes are TRBV9 and TRBJ2-3; D remains unclear. Trimming removed 0 bases from V and 0 bases from J, with 8 bases in between. Looked up from germline, CDR1 is SGDLS and CDR2 is YYNGEE. The CDR3 is 15 residues long. CDR3 DNA: TGTGCCAGCAGCGTAGCTTGGGCTAGCACAGATACGCAGTATTTT. Translation gives CASSVAWASTDTQYF.

The chain carries TRBV28 and TRBJ1-4, with TRBD1 matching over 12 bases. The V gene end was trimmed by 6 bases and the J gene end by 7 bases; junction bases not matched to a gene: 12. This CDR3 contains 17 residues. Looked up from germline, CDR1 is MDHEN and CDR2 is SYDVKM. The CDR3 spells CASRQTGTGGAGEKLFF. As DNA, the CDR3 is TGTGCCAGCAGACAAACCGGGACAGGGGGCGCAGGTGAAAAACTGTTTTTT. The full variable domain, completed using reference TRBV28 and TRBJ1-4, is DVKVTQSSRYLVKRTGEKVFLECVQDMDHENMFWYRQDPGLGLRLIYFSYDVKMKEKGDIPEGYSVSREKKERFSLILESASTNQTSMYLCASRQTGTGGAGEKLFFGSGTQLSVL.

The chain couples TRBV11-3 to TRBJ1-2; D is perhaps TRBD1 (5 bases). V lost 4 bases and J lost 3, with 18 bases in between. This CDR3 contains 16 residues. CDR1 is SGHNT, CDR2 YENEEA, per germline. DNA for the CDR3: TGTGCCAGCAGCTACGGATCGCAAGCAGGGCACTATGGCTACACCTTC. Translated: CASSYGSQAGHYGYTF.

The chain employs TRBV2 and TRBJ2-5; 8 bases fit TRBD1. CDR3 size: 14 residues. With 5 bases clipped from V and 5 bases from J, the junction kept 7 bases outside the gene matches. Looked up from germline, CDR1 is SNHLY and CDR2 is FYNNEI. The CDR3 protein is CASSRGTGLETQYF. Written as DNA, the CDR3 is TGTGCCAGCAGTCGCGGGACAGGCTTGGAGACCCAGTACTTC.

This chain uses TRBV5-6 with TRBJ1-1; D is ambiguous. The CDR3 length is 13 residues. Trimming left V 2 bases short and J 2 bases short, with 7 bases between. CDR1 SGHDT and CDR2 YYEEEE come from the germline V gene. CDR3 loop: CASSFGRNTEAFF. CDR3 nucleotide sequence: TGTGCCAGCAGCTTTGGCCGAAACACTGAAGCTTTCTTT.

This clone was observed a handful of times. The chain is built from TRBV6-5 and TRBJ1-2; a weak D match, TRBD1 (5 bases). Trimming cost V 2 bases and J 3 bases, with 13 bases left between them. CDR3 size: 15 residues. Per germline, CDR1 MNHEY and CDR2 SVGAGI. CDR3: CASSYRRKGDYGYTF. CDR3 in DNA: TGTGCCAGCAGTTACAGGCGTAAAGGGGACTATGGCTACACCTTC.

The chain couples TRBV18 to TRBJ2-5; D may be TRBD2 (5 bases). CDR1 and CDR2 (germline): KGHSH, LQKENI. V was shortened by 2 bases and J by 5 bases, with 15 bases between the two germline ends. This CDR3 has 15 amino acids. The CDR3 DNA reads TGTGCCAGCTCACCATATACAGTGGGAGACGAGACCCAGTACTTC. Its protein product is CASSPYTVGDETQYF. Full variable domain (rest looked up from reference TRBV18 and TRBJ2-5): NAGVMQNPRHLVRRRGQEARLRCSPMKGHSHVYWYRQLPEEGLKFMVYLQKENIIDESGMPKERFSAEFPKEGPSILRIQQVVRGDSAAYFCASSPYTVGDETQYFGPGTRLLVL.

A few counts support this clone. The rearrangement links TRBV2 to TRBJ1-2; TRBD1 aligns across 7 bases. The J segment lost 8 bases and the V segment lost 2 bases, leaving 5 bases of the junction unmatched. The CDR3 consists of 13 residues. The germline V gene encodes CDR1 SNHLY and CDR2 FYNNEI. The CDR3 nucleotides are TGTGCCAGCAGTGAAAACAGGGGAAGCGGCTACACCTTC. It yields the protein CASSENRGSGYTF.

The chain couples TRBV12-5 to TRBJ2-3; D is perhaps TRBD1 (6 bases). The CDR3 totals 18 residues. The germline V and J ends were trimmed by 5 bases and 0 bases, with 21 bases remaining between them. CDR1 and CDR2 (germline): LGHNT, FRNRAP. The CDR3 here is CASGPTPGHSLSTDTQYF. In DNA form, the CDR3 reads TGTGCTAGTGGTCCCACACCGGGACATTCACTGAGCACAGATACGCAGTATTTT.

V and J are TRBV30 and TRBJ1-6; 9 positions agree with TRBD1. Germline lookup yields CDR1 GTSNPN and CDR2 SVGIG (reference sequence). This CDR3 has 15 residues. Trimming took 2 bases from V and 7 from J; bases not matched to a gene: 6. The CDR3 coding sequence is TGTGCCTGGAGTTCGACCGGGACAGGGAATTCACCCCTCCACTTT. This sequence encodes CAWSSTGTGNSPLHF.

J is TRBJ1-1 and V is TRBV7-6; D may be TRBD1 (5 bases). The CDR3 length is 15 residues. The germline gives CDR1 SGHVS, CDR2 FNYEAQ. V was shortened by 1 base and J by 4 bases, with 13 bases between the two germline ends. The CDR3: CASSLGQIGGTEAFF. Written as DNA, the CDR3 is TGTGCCAGCAGCTTAGGACAAATCGGGGGCACTGAAGCTTTCTTT.

This clone showed up just once. This chain uses TRBV5-1 with TRBJ1-4, with 10 bases fitting TRBD1. The germline V gene encodes CDR1 SGHRS and CDR2 YFSETQ. V gave up 2 bases and J gave up 8 bases; unmatched junction bases: 9. This CDR3 has 16 residues. The CDR3 coding sequence is TGCGCCAGCAGCTTCGGGACAGGGGCTCGAGGAGAAAAACTGTTTTTT. It codes for CASSFGTGARGEKLFF. The full variable domain, rest sourced from reference TRBV5-1 and TRBJ1-4, is KAGVTQTPRYLIKTRGQQVTLSCSPISGHRSVSWYQQTPGQGLQFLFEYFSETQRNKGNFPGRFSGRQFSNSRSEMNVSTLELGDSALYLCASSFGTGARGEKLFFGSGTQLSVL.

There are a few counts of this clone. The rearrangement uses TRBV15 and TRBJ1-2, with D perhaps TRBD1 (6 bases). V lost 0 bases to trimming and J lost 4 bases, with 9 bases between them. Germline lookup yields CDR1 LNHNV and CDR2 YYDKDF (reference sequence). The CDR3 length is 14 residues. CDR3 sequence (DNA): TGTGCCACCAGCAGAGATAGACAGGTCTATGGCTACACCTTC. This translates into CATSRDRQVYGYTF. The full variable domain, with the rest looked up from reference TRBV15 and TRBJ1-2, is DAMVIQNPRYQVTQFGKPVTLSCSQTLNHNVMYWYQQKSSQAPKLLFHYYDKDFNNEADTPDNFQSRRPNTSFCFLDIRSPGLGDTAMYLCATSRDRQVYGYTFGSGTRLTVV.

The V and J genes are TRBV7-2 and TRBJ1-1; D might be TRBD1 (6 bases). V was pared by 4 bases and J by 3 bases, with 18 bases between. The germline gives CDR1 SGHTA, CDR2 FQGNSA. The CDR3 consists of 16 residues. Here the CDR3 DNA reads TGTGCCAGCAGCTACAACAGGGCTTCAGGCGACACTGAAGCTTTCTTT. It translates to CASSYNRASGDTEAFF. The variable domain in full, completed from reference TRBV7-2 and TRBJ1-1, reads GAGVSQSPSNKVTEKGKDVELRCDPISGHTALYWYRQSLGQGLEFLIYFQGNSAPDKSGLPSDRFSAERTGGSVSTLTIQRTQQEDSAVYLCASSYNRASGDTEAFFGQGTRLTVV.

The V call is TRBV4-3, the J call TRBJ2-1; TRBD2 is a possible D gene (5 bases). CDR1 and CDR2 from the germline V gene are LGHNA and YSLEER. Trimming left V 3 bases short and J 4 bases short, with 16 bases between. The CDR3 covers 16 residues. CDR3 DNA sequence: TGCGCCAGCAGCCACCGGGTGTCCGGGGAGTACAATGAGCAGTTCTTC. It specifies CASSHRVSGEYNEQFF.

The chain couples TRBV3-1 (or the pseudogene TRBV3-2) to TRBJ1-2; TRBD1 might be the D (5 bases). CDR1 is LGHDT, CDR2 YNNKEL, per germline (reference sequence). V lost 4 bases and J 14 bases, leaving 17 bases between the germline ends. This CDR3 is 12 amino acids long. The CDR3: CASSPRQGMVTF. CDR3 DNA sequence: TGTGCCAGCAGCCCCCGGCAGGGAATGGTTACCTTC.

The chain carries TRBV3-1 (or the pseudogene TRBV3-2) and TRBJ1-6; D might be TRBD1 (6 bases). The CDR3 is made up of 17 amino acids. Germline CDR1 reads LGHDT; CDR2 reads YNNKEL (reference sequence). The ends were cut back, 4 bases at V and 5 bases at J, with 18 bases in the middle. The CDR3 nucleotides read TGTGCCAGCAGCCGGAGAGCGGGGGGCGGGAATAATTCACCCCTCCACTTT. Its translation is CASSRRAGGGNNSPLHF.